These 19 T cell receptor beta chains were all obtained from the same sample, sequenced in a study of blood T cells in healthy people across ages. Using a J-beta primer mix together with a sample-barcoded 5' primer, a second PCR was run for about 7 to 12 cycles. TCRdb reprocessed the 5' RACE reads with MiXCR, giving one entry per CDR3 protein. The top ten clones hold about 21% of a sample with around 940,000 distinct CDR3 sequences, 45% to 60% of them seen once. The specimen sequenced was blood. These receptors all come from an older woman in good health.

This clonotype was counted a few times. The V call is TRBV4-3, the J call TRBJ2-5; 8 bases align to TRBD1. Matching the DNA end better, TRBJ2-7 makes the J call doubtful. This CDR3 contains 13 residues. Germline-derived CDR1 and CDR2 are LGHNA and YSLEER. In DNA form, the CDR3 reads TGCGCCAGCAGCCAATGGACAGGGAGCGAGCAGTACTTC. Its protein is CASSQWTGSEQYF.

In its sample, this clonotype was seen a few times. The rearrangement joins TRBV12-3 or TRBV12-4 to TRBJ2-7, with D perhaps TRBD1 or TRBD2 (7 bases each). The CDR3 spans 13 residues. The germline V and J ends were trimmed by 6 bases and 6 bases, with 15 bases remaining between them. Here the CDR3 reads CASRLTGEGEQYF. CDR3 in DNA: TGTGCCAGCAGACTAACAGGGGAGGGCGAGCAGTACTTC.

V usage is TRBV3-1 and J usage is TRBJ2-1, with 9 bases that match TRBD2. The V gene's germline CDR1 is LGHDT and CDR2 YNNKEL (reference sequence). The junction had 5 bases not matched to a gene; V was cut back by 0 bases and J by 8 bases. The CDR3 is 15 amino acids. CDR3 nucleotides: TGTGCCAGCAGCCAAGAAGGCGGGAGGGGGTATGAGCAGTTCTTC. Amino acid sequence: CASSQEGGRGYEQFF.

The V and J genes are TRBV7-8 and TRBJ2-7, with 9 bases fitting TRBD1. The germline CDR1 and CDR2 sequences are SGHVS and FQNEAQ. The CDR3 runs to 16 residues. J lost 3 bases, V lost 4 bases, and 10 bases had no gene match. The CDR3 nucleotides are TGTGCCAGCAGCTCCGGCGGTCGACAGGGGGTCTACGAGCAGTACTTC. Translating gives CASSSGGRQGVYEQYF.

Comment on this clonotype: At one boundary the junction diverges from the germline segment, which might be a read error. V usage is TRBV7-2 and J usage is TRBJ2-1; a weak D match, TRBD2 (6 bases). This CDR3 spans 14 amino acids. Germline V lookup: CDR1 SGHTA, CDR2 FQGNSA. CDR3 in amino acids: CASSTGGVYNERFF. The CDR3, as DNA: TGTGCCAGCAGCACCGGGGGAGTGTACAATGAGCGGTTCTTC.

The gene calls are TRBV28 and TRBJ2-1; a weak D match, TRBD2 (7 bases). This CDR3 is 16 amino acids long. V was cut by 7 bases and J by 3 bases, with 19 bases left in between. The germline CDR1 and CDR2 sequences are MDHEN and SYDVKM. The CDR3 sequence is CASKKGDGRLYNEQFF. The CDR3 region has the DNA TGTGCCAGCAAAAAGGGGGACGGGAGGCTCTACAATGAGCAGTTCTTC.

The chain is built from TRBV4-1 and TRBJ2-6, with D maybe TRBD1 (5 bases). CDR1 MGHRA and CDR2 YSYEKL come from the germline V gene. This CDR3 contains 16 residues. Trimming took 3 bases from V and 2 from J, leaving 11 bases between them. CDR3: CASSQIQATGANVLTF. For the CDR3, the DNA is TGCGCCAGCAGCCAGATACAGGCCACTGGGGCCAACGTCCTGACTTTC.

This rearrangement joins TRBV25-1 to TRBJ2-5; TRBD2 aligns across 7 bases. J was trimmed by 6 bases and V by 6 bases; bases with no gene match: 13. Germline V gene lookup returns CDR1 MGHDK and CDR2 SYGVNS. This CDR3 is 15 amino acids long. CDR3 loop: CASSPLGGRRKTQYF. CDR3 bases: TGTGCCAGCAGCCCATTGGGCGGGAGACGGAAGACCCAGTACTTC.

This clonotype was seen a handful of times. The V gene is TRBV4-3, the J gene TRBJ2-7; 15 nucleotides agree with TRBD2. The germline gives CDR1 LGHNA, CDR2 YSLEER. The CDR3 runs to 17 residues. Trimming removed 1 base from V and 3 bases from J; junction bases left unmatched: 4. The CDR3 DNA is TGCGCCAGCAGCCAAGGGGGACTAGCGGGAGGCCTCTACGAGCAGTACTTC. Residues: CASSQGGLAGGLYEQYF.

The CDR3 nucleotides read TGCAGTGTCGGCAGATCGGAACAGCCCCAGCATTTT. Translation: CSVGRSEQPQHF. The chain joins TRBV20-1 to TRBJ1-5; D call uncertain. The ends were cut back, 7 bases at V and 7 bases at J, with 14 bases in the middle. The CDR3 is 12 amino acids. CDR1 and CDR2 from the germline V gene are DFQATT and SNEGSKA (reference sequence).

CDR3 DNA sequence: TGCAGCGTTGAAGAGGTACTAGGACAGTACAATGAGCAGTTCTTC. It is translated as CSVEEVLGQYNEQFF. The chain joins TRBV29-1 to TRBJ2-1; D is perhaps TRBD1 (6 bases). This CDR3 has 15 residues. V was pared by 0 bases and J by 4 bases, with 13 bases between. CDR1 is SQVTM and CDR2 is ANQGSEA in the germline V gene.

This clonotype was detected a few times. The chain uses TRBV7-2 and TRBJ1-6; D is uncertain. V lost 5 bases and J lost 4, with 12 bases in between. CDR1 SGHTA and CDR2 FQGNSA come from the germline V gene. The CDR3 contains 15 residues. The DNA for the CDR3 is TGTGCCAGCAGCCTAACCGGGATTTATAATTCACCCCTCCACTTT. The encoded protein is CASSLTGIYNSPLHF.

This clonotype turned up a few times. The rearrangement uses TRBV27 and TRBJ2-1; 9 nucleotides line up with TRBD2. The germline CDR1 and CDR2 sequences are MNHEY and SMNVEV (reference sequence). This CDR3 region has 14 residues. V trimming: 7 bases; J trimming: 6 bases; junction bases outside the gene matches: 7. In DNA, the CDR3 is TGTGCCAGCACCCCTATAGCGGGAGTCAATGAGCAGTTCTTC. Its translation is CASTPIAGVNEQFF.

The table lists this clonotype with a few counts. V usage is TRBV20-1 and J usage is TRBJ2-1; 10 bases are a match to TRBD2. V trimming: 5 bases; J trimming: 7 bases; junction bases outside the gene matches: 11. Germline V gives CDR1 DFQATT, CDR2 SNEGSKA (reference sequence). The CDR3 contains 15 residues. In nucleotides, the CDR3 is TGCAGTGCTGCACCCCTAGCGGGAGTTTCGAATGAGCAGTTCTTC. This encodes CSAAPLAGVSNEQFF.

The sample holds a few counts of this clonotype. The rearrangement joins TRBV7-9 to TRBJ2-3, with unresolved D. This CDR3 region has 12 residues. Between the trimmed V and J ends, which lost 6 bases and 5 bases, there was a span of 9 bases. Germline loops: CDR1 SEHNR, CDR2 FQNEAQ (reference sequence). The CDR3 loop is CASRDSGDTQYF. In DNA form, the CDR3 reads TGTGCCAGCAGGGATTCAGGAGATACGCAGTATTTT. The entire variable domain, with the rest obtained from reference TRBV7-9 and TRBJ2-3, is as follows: DTGVSQNPRHKITKRGQNVTFRCDPISEHNRLYWYRQTLGQGPEFLTYFQNEAQLEKSRLLSDRFSAERPKGSFSTLEIQRTEQGDSAMYLCASRDSGDTQYFGPGTRLTVL.

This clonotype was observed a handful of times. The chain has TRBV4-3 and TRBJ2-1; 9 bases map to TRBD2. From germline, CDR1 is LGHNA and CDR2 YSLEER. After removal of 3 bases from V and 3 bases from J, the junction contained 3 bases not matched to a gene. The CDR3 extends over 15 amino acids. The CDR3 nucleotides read TGCGCCAGCAGCCAGGGTAGCGGGAGCTACAATGAGCAGTTCTTC. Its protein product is CASSQGSGSYNEQFF.

The CDR3 region has the DNA TGTGCCAGCACCCCGGGACAGAGGACCTACGAGCAGTACTTC. Its protein is CASTPGQRTYEQYF. The V call is TRBV5-6, the J call TRBJ2-7, with 7 bases aligning to TRBD1. Germline CDR1 SGHDT, CDR2 YYEEEE. CDR3 size: 14 residues. With V trimmed by 6 bases and J by 2 bases, 8 bases remained unmatched. Full variable domain (remainder filled in from reference TRBV5-6 and TRBJ2-7): DAGVTQSPTHLIKTRGQQVTLRCSPKSGHDTVSWYQQALGQGPQFIFQYYEEEERQRGNFPDRFSGHQFPNYSSELNVNALLLGDSALYLCASTPGQRTYEQYFGPGTRLTVT.

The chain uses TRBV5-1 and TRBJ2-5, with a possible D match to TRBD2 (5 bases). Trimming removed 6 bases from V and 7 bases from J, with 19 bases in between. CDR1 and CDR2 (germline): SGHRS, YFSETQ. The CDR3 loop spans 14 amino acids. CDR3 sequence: CASTRDSDLGTQYF. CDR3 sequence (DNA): TGCGCCAGCACCCGAGACTCGGACTTAGGGACCCAGTACTTC. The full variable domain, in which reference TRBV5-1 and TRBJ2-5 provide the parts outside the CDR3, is KAGVTQTPRYLIKTRGQQVTLSCSPISGHRSVSWYQQTPGQGLQFLFEYFSETQRNKGNFPGRFSGRQFSNSRSEMNVSTLELGDSALYLCASTRDSDLGTQYFGPGTRLLVL.

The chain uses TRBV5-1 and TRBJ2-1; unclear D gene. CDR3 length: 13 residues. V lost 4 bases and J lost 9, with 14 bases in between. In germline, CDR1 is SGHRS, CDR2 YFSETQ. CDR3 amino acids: CASSAPLKGEQFF. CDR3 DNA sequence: TGCGCCAGCAGCGCCCCGTTGAAGGGTGAGCAGTTCTTC.